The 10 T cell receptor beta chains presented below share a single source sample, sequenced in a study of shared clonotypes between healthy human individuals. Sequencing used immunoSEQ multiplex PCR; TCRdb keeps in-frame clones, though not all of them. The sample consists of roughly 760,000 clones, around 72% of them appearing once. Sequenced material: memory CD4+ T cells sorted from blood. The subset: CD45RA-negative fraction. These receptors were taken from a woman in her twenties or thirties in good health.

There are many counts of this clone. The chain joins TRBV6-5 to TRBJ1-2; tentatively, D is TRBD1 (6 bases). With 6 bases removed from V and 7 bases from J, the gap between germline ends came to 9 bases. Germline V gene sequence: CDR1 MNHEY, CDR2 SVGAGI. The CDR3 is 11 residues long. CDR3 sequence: CASSAGAGYTF. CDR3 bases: TGTGCCAGCAGCGCAGGGGCTGGCTACACCTTC.

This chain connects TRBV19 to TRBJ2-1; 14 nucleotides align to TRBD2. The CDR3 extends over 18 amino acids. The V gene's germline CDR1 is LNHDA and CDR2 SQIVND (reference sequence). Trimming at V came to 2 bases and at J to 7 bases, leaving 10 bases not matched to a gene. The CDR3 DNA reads TGTGCCAGTAGTATAAGACTAGCGGGAGGGCCGAGTTGGAATGAGCAGTTCTTC. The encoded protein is CASSIRLAGGPSWNEQFF.

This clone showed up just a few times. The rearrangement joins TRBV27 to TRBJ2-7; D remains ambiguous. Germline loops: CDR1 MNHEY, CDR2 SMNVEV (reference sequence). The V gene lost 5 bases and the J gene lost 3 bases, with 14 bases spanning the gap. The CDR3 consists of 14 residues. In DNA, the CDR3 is TGTGCCAGCAGTCCAGACGGATGGAACTACGAGCAGTACTTC. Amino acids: CASSPDGWNYEQYF.

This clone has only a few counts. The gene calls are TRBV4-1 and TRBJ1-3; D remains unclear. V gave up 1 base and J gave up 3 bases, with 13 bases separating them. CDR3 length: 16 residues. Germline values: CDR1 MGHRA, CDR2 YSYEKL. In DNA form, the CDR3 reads TGCGCCAGCAGCCAAGGGGCCGGGGTTAGTGGAAACACCATATATTTT. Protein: CASSQGAGVSGNTIYF.

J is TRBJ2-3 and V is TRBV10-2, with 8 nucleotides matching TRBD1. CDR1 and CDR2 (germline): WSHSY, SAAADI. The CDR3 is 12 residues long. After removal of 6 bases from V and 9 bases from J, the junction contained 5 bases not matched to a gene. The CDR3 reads CASSPDRGTQYF. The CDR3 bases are TGCGCCAGCAGCCCTGACAGGGGAACGCAGTATTTT.

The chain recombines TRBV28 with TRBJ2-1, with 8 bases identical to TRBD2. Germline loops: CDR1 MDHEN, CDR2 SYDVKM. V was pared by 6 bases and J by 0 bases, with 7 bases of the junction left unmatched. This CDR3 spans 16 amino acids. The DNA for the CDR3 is TGTGCCAGCAGATCAAATAGCGGGGCCTCCTACAATGAGCAGTTCTTC. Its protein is CASRSNSGASYNEQFF.

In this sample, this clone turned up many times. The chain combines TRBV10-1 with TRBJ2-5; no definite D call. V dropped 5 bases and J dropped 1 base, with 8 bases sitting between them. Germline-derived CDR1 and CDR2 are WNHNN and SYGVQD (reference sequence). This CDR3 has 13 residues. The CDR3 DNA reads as TGCGCCAGCAGTCGGAACGTCCAAGAGACCCAGTACTTC. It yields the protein CASSRNVQETQYF.

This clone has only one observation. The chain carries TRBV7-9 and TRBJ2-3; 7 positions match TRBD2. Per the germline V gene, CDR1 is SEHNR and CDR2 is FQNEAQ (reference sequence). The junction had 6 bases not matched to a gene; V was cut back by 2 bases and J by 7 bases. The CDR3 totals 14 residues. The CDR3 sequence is CASSLSTSANTQYF. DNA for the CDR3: TGTGCCAGCAGCTTATCCACTAGCGCTAATACGCAGTATTTT.

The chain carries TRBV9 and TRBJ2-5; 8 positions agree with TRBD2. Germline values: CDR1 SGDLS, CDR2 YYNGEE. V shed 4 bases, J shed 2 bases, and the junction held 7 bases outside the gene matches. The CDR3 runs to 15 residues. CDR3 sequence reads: CASSPGLAGQETQYF. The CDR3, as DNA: TGTGCCAGCAGCCCAGGACTAGCCGGACAAGAGACCCAGTACTTC. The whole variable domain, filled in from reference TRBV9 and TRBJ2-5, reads DSGVTQTPKHLITATGQRVTLRCSPRSGDLSVYWYQQSLDQGLQFLIQYYNGEERAKGNILERFSAQQFPDLHSELNLSSLELGDSALYFCASSPGLAGQETQYFGPGTRLLVL.

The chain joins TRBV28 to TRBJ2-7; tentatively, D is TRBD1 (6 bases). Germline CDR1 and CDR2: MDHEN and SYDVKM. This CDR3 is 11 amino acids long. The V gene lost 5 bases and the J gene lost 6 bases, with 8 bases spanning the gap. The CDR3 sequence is CASSTGTEQYF. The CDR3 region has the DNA TGTGCCAGCAGTACAGGGACCGAGCAGTACTTC.